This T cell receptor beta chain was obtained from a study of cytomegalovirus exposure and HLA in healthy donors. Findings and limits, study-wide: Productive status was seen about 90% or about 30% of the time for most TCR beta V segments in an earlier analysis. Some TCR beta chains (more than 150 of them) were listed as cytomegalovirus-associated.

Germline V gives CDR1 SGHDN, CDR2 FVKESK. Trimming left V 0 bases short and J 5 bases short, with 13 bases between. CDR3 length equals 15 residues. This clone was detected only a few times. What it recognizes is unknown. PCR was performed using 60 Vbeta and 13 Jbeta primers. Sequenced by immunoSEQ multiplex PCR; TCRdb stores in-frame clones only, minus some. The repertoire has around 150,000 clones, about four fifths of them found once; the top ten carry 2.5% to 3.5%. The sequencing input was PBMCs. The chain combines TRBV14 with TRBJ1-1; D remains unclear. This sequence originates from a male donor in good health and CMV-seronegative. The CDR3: CASSQDGGYGTEAFF. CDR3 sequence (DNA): TGTGCCAGCAGCCAAGATGGAGGGTATGGGACTGAAGCTTTCTTT.